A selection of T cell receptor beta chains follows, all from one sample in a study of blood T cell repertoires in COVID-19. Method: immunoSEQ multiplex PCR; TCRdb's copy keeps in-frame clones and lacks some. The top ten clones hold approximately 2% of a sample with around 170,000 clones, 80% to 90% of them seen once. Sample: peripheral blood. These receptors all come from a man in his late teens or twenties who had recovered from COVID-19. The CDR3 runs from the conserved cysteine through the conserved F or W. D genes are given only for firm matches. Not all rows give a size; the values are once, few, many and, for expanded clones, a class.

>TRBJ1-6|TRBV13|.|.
CASSFSTYNSPLHF
TGTGCCAGCAGCTTCAGTACCTATAATTCACCCCTCCACTTT
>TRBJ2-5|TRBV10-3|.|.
CATTGKGQETQYF
TGTGCCACCACAGGGAAGGGCCAAGAGACCCAGTACTTC
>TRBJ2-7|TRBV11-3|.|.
CASSHYEQYF
TGTGCCAGCAGCCACTACGAGCAGTACTTC
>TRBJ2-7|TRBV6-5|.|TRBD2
CASSYQAGALEQYF
TGTGCCAGCAGTTACCAAGCGGGAGCTCTAGAGCAGTACTTC
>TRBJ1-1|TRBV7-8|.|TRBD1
CASSRGTGEIAEAFF
TGTGCCAGCAGCCGAGGGACAGGGGAGATCGCTGAAGCTTTCTTT
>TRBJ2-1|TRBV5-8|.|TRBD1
CASSLQGEYNEQFF
TGTGCCAGCAGCTTACAGGGGGAATACAATGAGCAGTTCTTC
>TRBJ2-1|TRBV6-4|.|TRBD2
CASKKLASHNEQFF
TGTGCCAGCAAGAAACTAGCGTCCCACAATGAGCAGTTCTTC
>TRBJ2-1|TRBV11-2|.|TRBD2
CASAVAASGRRTYNEQFF
TGTGCCAGCGCCGTGGCGGCTAGCGGGAGGCGCACCTACAATGAGCAGTTCTTC
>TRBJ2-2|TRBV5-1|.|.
CASSPTGFTGELFF
TGCGCCAGCAGCCCTACAGGTTTCACCGGGGAGCTGTTTTTT
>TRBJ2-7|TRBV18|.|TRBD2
CASSPLAGVYEQYF
TGTGCCAGCTCCCCGCTAGCGGGAGTATACGAGCAGTACTTC
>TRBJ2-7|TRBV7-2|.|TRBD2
CASSFGTRPLEQYF
TGTGCCAGCAGCTTCGGGACTAGGCCCCTCGAGCAGTACTTC
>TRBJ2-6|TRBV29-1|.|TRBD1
CSGMTGAGANVLTF
TGCAGCGGAATGACAGGGGCTGGGGCCAACGTCCTGACTTTC
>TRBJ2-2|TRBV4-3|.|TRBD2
CASSQEGLAGGGNTGELFF
TGCGCCAGCAGCCAAGAAGGGCTAGCGGGAGGTGGGAACACCGGGGAGCTGTTTTTT
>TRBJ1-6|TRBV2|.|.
CASTPTGTGSSPLHF
TGTGCCAGCACCCCGACAGGAACGGGGAGTTCACCCCTCCACTTT
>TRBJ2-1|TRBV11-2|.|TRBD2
CASKGDYPRNEQFF
TGTGCCAGCAAAGGGGACTACCCACGCAATGAGCAGTTCTTC
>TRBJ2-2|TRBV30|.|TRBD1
CAWSGQGNTGELFF
TGTGCCTGGAGTGGACAGGGGAACACCGGGGAGCTGTTTTTT
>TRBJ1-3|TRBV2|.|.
CASSEDSGRGNTIYF
TGTGCCAGCAGTGAAGATTCAGGGAGGGGAAACACCATATATTTT
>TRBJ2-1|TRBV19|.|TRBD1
CATQRGQGANNEQFF
TGTGCCACCCAGCGAGGACAGGGCGCCAACAATGAGCAGTTCTTC
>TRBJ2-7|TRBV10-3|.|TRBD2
CAINPAGLAGGEQYF
TGTGCCATCAACCCCGCGGGACTAGCGGGGGGGGAGCAGTACTTC
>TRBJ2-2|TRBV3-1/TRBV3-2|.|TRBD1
CASSQGTGVTGELFF
TGTGCCAGCAGCCAGGGGACAGGGGTAACCGGGGAGCTGTTTTTT
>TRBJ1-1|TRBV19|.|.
CASSPPLGAGDTEAFF
TGTGCCAGTAGTCCACCATTGGGGGCCGGGGACACTGAAGCTTTCTTT
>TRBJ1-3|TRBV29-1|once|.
CAGRVSGNTIYF
TGCGCTGGGAGGGTCTCTGGAAACACCATATATTTT
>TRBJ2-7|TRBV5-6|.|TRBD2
CAGGLAGVSYEQYF
TGTGCCGGAGGACTAGCGGGAGTGTCCTACGAGCAGTACTTC
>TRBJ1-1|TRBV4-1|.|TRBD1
CASSQGQGAFTEAFF
TGCGCCAGCAGCCAAGGACAGGGGGCTTTTACTGAAGCTTTCTTT
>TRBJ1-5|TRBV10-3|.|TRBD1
CAISPSGGGQPQHF
TGTGCCATCAGTCCCTCAGGGGGCGGGCAGCCCCAGCATTTT
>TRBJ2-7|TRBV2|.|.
CASIRDNSYEQYF
TGTGCCAGCATCCGGGACAACTCCTACGAGCAGTACTTC
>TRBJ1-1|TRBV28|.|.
CASSLLNTEAFF
TGTGCCAGCAGTCTTTTGAACACTGAAGCTTTCTTT
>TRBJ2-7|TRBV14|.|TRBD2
CASSQYRSSGRSSYEQYF
TGTGCCAGCAGCCAGTATAGGTCTAGCGGGAGGTCGTCCTACGAGCAGTACTTC
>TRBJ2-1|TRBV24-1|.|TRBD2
CATSDPTSGRGDEQFF
TGTGCCACCAGTGACCCTACTAGCGGGAGAGGCGATGAGCAGTTCTTC
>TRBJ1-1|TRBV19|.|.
CASSMGLTGTEAFF
TGTGCCAGTAGTATGGGACTGACGGGCACTGAAGCTTTCTTT
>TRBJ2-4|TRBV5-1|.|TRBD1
CASSSGQGSTIQYF
TGCGCCAGCAGCTCGGGACAGGGGTCAACCATTCAGTACTTC
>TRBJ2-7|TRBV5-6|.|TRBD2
CASTQTSGTYSYEQYF
TGTGCCAGCACCCAAACCAGCGGGACCTACTCCTACGAGCAGTACTTC
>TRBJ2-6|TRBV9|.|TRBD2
CASSPIQGAPGLAVSGANVLTF
TGTGCCAGCAGCCCCATACAGGGGGCGCCGGGACTAGCGGTCTCTGGGGCCAACGTCCTGACTTTC
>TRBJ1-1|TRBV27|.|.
CASSSSLGDTEAFF
TGTGCCAGCAGCTCGAGCCTAGGGGACACTGAAGCTTTCTTT
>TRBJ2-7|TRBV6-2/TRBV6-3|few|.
CASSPQIETEVF
TGTGCCAGCAGCCCACAGATTGAAACGGAGGTCTTC
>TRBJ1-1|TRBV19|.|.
CASSLGQMNTEAFF
TGTGCCAGTAGTTTAGGACAGATGAACACTGAAGCTTTCTTT